This TCR beta chain was observed in a study of T cell responses to AZD1222 COVID-19 vaccine. Profiled with immunoSEQ multiplex PCR; TCRdb holds only in-frame clones, not every one. The table includes tens of thousands of clones, about 89% detected once. The CDR3 sequence is 14 residues long. Trimming stripped 4 bases from V and 4 bases from J, with 11 bases between. CDR1 LGHDT and CDR2 YNNKEL come from the germline V gene (reference sequence). The chain uses TRBV3-1 (or the pseudogene TRBV3-2) and TRBJ1-3; weak D call: TRBD1 (5 bases). The starting material was peripheral blood, obtained on day 0 of MenACWY control vaccination. This receptor was identified in an adult in good health. The CDR3 sequence is CASSRIGTGNTIYF. In nucleotides, the CDR3 is TGTGCCAGCAGCCGGATAGGGACCGGAAACACCATATATTTT.